This is a list of T cell receptor beta chains from one sample in a study of CD8+ T cells in alopecia areata. The assay was immunoSEQ multiplex PCR, and TCRdb's table has in-frame clones only and misses some. The sample shows approximately 200,000 clones, about three fifths of them seen only once. The sequenced sample was CD4+ T cells sorted from blood, obtained at week 4, from a patient treated with tofacitinib. The receptors were sampled from a human donor with alopecia areata. CDR3s include the opening cysteine and the closing phenylalanine or tryptophan. A D gene is named only where the DNA matches it firmly. Part of the rows lack a size; the others show once, few, many or a class for expanded clones.

j_gene: TRBJ2-5
abundance: NA
v_gene: TRBV5-1
d_gene: TRBD2
CDR3aa: CASSLALAATQTETQYF
CDR3nt: TGCGCCAGCAGCTTGGCTCTAGCGGCAACCCAAACGGAGACCCAGTACTTC

j_gene: TRBJ2-3
abundance: NA
v_gene: TRBV30
d_gene: TRBD2
CDR3aa: CAWTPTGGASDTQYF
CDR3nt: TGTGCCTGGACCCCTACGGGGGGGGCATCAGATACGCAGTATTTT

j_gene: TRBJ2-1
abundance: NA
v_gene: TRBV7-9
d_gene: NA
CDR3aa: CASSYDFREDEQFF
CDR3nt: TGTGCCAGCAGTTATGACTTCCGGGAAGATGAGCAGTTCTTC

j_gene: TRBJ1-1
abundance: NA
v_gene: TRBV11-2
d_gene: NA
CDR3aa: CAGKGRRGLVRATEAFF
CDR3nt: TGTGCCGGAAAAGGCAGACGGGGCCTTGTGCGTGCCACTGAAGCTTTCTTT

j_gene: TRBJ2-1
abundance: once
v_gene: TRBV2
d_gene: TRBD2
CDR3aa: CASEVQRGAGEQFF
CDR3nt: TGTGCCAGCGAGGTCCAGCGGGGGGCTGGTGAGCAGTTCTTC

j_gene: TRBJ2-3
abundance: NA
v_gene: TRBV30
d_gene: TRBD2
CDR3aa: CASRGGTDTQYF
CDR3nt: TGTGCCTCTCGGGGGGGCACAGATACGCAGTATTTT

j_gene: TRBJ2-3
abundance: NA
v_gene: TRBV2
d_gene: NA
CDR3aa: CASSRDSTDTQYF
CDR3nt: TGTGCCAGCAGTCGTGACAGCACAGATACGCAGTATTTT

j_gene: TRBJ2-1
abundance: NA
v_gene: TRBV6-5
d_gene: NA
CDR3aa: CASSYSRAGTHNEQFF
CDR3nt: TGTGCCAGCAGTTACTCACGGGCCGGGACCCACAATGAGCAGTTCTTC

j_gene: TRBJ1-2
abundance: few
v_gene: TRBV18
d_gene: NA
CDR3aa: CASSPQPQGGNYGYTF
CDR3nt: TGTGCCAGCTCACCCCAGCCACAGGGAGGGAACTATGGCTACACCTTC

j_gene: TRBJ1-5
abundance: NA
v_gene: TRBV30
d_gene: NA
CDR3aa: CAWTRSGNQPQHF
CDR3nt: TGTGCCTGGACGCGGTCTGGCAATCAGCCCCAGCATTTT

j_gene: TRBJ2-7
abundance: few
v_gene: TRBV28
d_gene: NA
CDR3aa: CASSFAIGEQYF
CDR3nt: TGTGCCAGCAGTTTCGCAATAGGCGAGCAGTACTTC

j_gene: TRBJ2-3
abundance: NA
v_gene: TRBV7-3
d_gene: NA
CDR3aa: CASSQPGLGGDTQYF
CDR3nt: TGTGCCAGCAGCCAGCCCGGACTGGGCGGGGATACGCAGTATTTT

j_gene: TRBJ2-7
abundance: NA
v_gene: TRBV4-1
d_gene: NA
CDR3aa: CASRPDGSLTYEQYF
CDR3nt: TGCGCCAGCAGGCCAGATGGGAGTTTGACCTACGAGCAGTACTTC

j_gene: TRBJ2-3
abundance: once
v_gene: TRBV7-8
d_gene: TRBD1
CDR3aa: CASSSGRDRRDTQYF
CDR3nt: TGTGCCAGCAGCTCTGGCCGGGACAGGAGAGATACGCAGTATTTT

j_gene: TRBJ1-2
abundance: NA
v_gene: TRBV5-6
d_gene: NA
CDR3aa: CASSWLRQGLNYGYTF
CDR3nt: TGTGCCAGCAGCTGGCTCCGGCAGGGCCTTAACTATGGCTACACCTTC

j_gene: TRBJ2-3
abundance: NA
v_gene: TRBV7-9
d_gene: TRBD1
CDR3aa: CASGQTGGIHTQYF
CDR3nt: TGTGCCAGCGGGCAGACAGGGGGCATCCATACGCAGTATTTT

j_gene: TRBJ2-7
abundance: NA
v_gene: TRBV29-1
d_gene: NA
CDR3aa: CSVEGAGVAYEQYF
CDR3nt: TGCAGCGTTGAAGGAGCAGGGGTCGCCTACGAGCAGTACTTC

j_gene: TRBJ2-6
abundance: NA
v_gene: TRBV27
d_gene: NA
CDR3aa: CASKLDFGANVLTF
CDR3nt: TGTGCCAGCAAGTTGGATTTTGGGGCCAACGTCCTGACTTTC

j_gene: TRBJ1-5
abundance: NA
v_gene: TRBV2
d_gene: NA
CDR3aa: CASSGEHQPQHF
CDR3nt: TGTGCCAGCAGTGGGGAGCATCAGCCCCAGCATTTT

j_gene: TRBJ2-5
abundance: few
v_gene: TRBV27
d_gene: NA
CDR3aa: CASSPIVTGNQETQYF
CDR3nt: TGTGCCAGCAGTCCGATAGTTACAGGGAACCAAGAGACCCAGTACTTC

j_gene: TRBJ2-3
abundance: NA
v_gene: TRBV30
d_gene: NA
CDR3aa: CAWSRTSTTDTQYF
CDR3nt: TGTGCCTGGAGTAGGACCTCCACTACAGATACGCAGTATTTT

j_gene: TRBJ1-1
abundance: NA
v_gene: TRBV19
d_gene: NA
CDR3aa: CASIRGGRATEAFF
CDR3nt: TGTGCCAGTATCCGGGGGGGCCGCGCCACTGAAGCTTTCTTT

j_gene: TRBJ2-7
abundance: NA
v_gene: TRBV5-1
d_gene: NA
CDR3aa: CASSLVPTGEYEQYF
CDR3nt: TGCGCCAGCAGCTTGGTACCAACGGGGGAATACGAGCAGTACTTC

j_gene: TRBJ2-5
abundance: NA
v_gene: TRBV9
d_gene: NA
CDR3aa: CASSVDSDPQETQYF
CDR3nt: TGTGCCAGCAGCGTAGACTCCGACCCCCAAGAGACCCAGTACTTC

j_gene: TRBJ1-2
abundance: NA
v_gene: TRBV9
d_gene: NA
CDR3aa: CASSVASGYGYTF
CDR3nt: TGTGCCAGCAGCGTTGCCAGCGGCTATGGCTACACCTTC

j_gene: TRBJ2-3
abundance: few
v_gene: TRBV7-2
d_gene: NA
CDR3aa: CASSLAARVSADTQYF
CDR3nt: TGTGCCAGCAGCTTGGCGGCCCGGGTTTCAGCAGATACGCAGTATTTT

j_gene: TRBJ2-1
abundance: NA
v_gene: TRBV4-1
d_gene: NA
CDR3aa: CASSQEGVRSIGNEQFF
CDR3nt: TGCGCCAGCAGCCAAGAAGGGGTGAGAAGTATAGGTAACGAGCAGTTCTTC

j_gene: TRBJ1-5
abundance: few
v_gene: TRBV4-1
d_gene: NA
CDR3aa: CASSQGLGARQPQHF
CDR3nt: TGCGCCAGCAGCCAAGGCCTGGGGGCCAGGCAGCCCCAGCATTTT

j_gene: TRBJ2-7
abundance: NA
v_gene: TRBV7-2
d_gene: TRBD1
CDR3aa: CASSLGVSLTGSYEQYF
CDR3nt: TGTGCCAGCAGCTTAGGGGTATCGCTGACAGGGTCCTACGAGCAGTACTTC

j_gene: TRBJ2-3
abundance: NA
v_gene: TRBV25-1
d_gene: TRBD1
CDR3aa: CASSDPDRSPTDTQYF
CDR3nt: TGTGCCAGCAGTGATCCGGACAGGAGCCCCACAGATACGCAGTATTTT

j_gene: TRBJ2-5
abundance: NA
v_gene: TRBV6-6
d_gene: NA
CDR3aa: CASRGDPQWETQYF
CDR3nt: TGTGCCAGCAGGGGTGACCCCCAATGGGAGACCCAGTACTTC

j_gene: TRBJ2-3
abundance: NA
v_gene: TRBV5-1
d_gene: TRBD2
CDR3aa: CASTGGLASTDTQYF
CDR3nt: TGCGCCAGCACCGGGGGACTAGCGAGCACAGATACGCAGTATTTT